This passage covers 4 T cell receptor beta chains from one sample sequenced in a study of cytomegalovirus exposure and HLA in healthy donors. 13 Jbeta primers and 60 Vbeta primers were used for the PCR. Method: immunoSEQ multiplex PCR; TCRdb's copy keeps in-frame clones and lacks some. The sample includes 110,000 to 150,000 clones, about 72% of them seen just once. The sequencing sample was made of PBMCs. The receptors shown here come from a man between 35 and 55 years old in good health and CMV-seronegative.

This sequence joins TRBV27 and TRBJ1-5; 7 bases align to TRBD1. This CDR3 has 17 residues. Germline V gene data show CDR1 as MNHEY and CDR2 as SMNVEV (reference sequence). V trimming: 5 bases; J trimming: 0 bases; junction bases outside the gene matches: 10. The CDR3 DNA is TGTGCCAGCAGTAAAACGCGGGACAGCTATAGCAATCAGCCCCAGCATTTT. Translating gives CASSKTRDSYSNQPQHF.

This clone has only a few counts. The chain uses TRBV5-8 and TRBJ2-7, with D maybe TRBD1 (5 bases). This CDR3 contains 15 residues. Germline values: CDR1 SGHTS, CDR2 YDEGEE. V dropped 0 bases and J dropped 4 bases, with 14 bases sitting between them. CDR3 sequence reads: CASSLGAGLAYEQYF. DNA of the CDR3: TGTGCCAGCAGCTTGGGGGCAGGGTTGGCGTACGAGCAGTACTTC. Looking up the rest from reference TRBV5-8 and TRBJ2-7 gives the full variable domain: EAGVTQSPTHLIKTRGQQATLRCSPISGHTSVYWYQQALGLGLQFLLWYDEGEERNRGNFPPRFSGRQFPNYSSELNVNALELEDSALYLCASSLGAGLAYEQYFGPGTRLTVT.

V gene TRBV7-2 combines with J gene TRBJ2-4; 7 nucleotides line up with TRBD2. The CDR3 has 19 amino acids. Germline V gene data show CDR1 as SGHTA and CDR2 as FQGNSA. J was trimmed by 1 base and V by 2 bases; bases with no gene match: 14. For the CDR3, the DNA is TGTGCCAGCAGCTTACGATGGTCCGGGACTACCCCGGCCAAAAACATTCAGTACTTC. Translation gives CASSLRWSGTTPAKNIQYF.

The chain couples TRBV2 to TRBJ2-5; TRBD2 agrees at 8 bases. The CDR3 contains 14 residues. V trimming: 8 bases; J trimming: 6 bases; junction bases outside the gene matches: 11. Germline assignment: CDR1 SNHLY and CDR2 FYNNEI. The CDR3: CASGNGGAGQTQYF. The CDR3 DNA reads TGTGCCAGCGGGAACGGGGGGGCCGGTCAGACCCAGTACTTC. Complete variable domain (other parts from reference TRBV2 and TRBJ2-5): EPEVTQTPSHQVTQMGQEVILRCVPISNHLYFYWYRQILGQKVEFLVSFYNNEISEKSEIFDDQFSVERPDGSNFTLKIRSTKLEDSAMYFCASGNGGAGQTQYFGPGTRLLVL.